This T cell receptor beta chain is from a study of follicular helper T cells after annual influenza vaccination. As concerns this clone: Antigen: not known.

The time point: 2015-2016 season, pre-vaccination. Repertoires were generated with immunoSEQ multiplex PCR, while TCRdb's copy carries only in-frame clones and drops some. The sample lists about 5,600 clones; roughly 82% were seen once. Study-wide results and limits: Most later recoveries of Day 7 ICOS+CD38+ clones were ICOS-CD38- cTfh.

From germline, CDR1 is LNHDA and CDR2 SQIVND (reference sequence). The V gene lost 9 bases and the J gene lost 3 bases, with 15 bases spanning the gap. The CDR3 has 15 residues. J is TRBJ2-6 and V is TRBV19; tentatively, D is TRBD2 (6 bases). Here the sequenced sample was CXCR5- memory CD4+ T cells sorted from blood, taken on the day of influenza vaccination. The sequence was collected from an adult who received the influenza vaccine. CDR3 in DNA: TGTGCCAGCACTGGAGGGGTCGTTGGGGCCAACGTCCTGACTTTC. This sequence encodes CASTGGVVGANVLTF.